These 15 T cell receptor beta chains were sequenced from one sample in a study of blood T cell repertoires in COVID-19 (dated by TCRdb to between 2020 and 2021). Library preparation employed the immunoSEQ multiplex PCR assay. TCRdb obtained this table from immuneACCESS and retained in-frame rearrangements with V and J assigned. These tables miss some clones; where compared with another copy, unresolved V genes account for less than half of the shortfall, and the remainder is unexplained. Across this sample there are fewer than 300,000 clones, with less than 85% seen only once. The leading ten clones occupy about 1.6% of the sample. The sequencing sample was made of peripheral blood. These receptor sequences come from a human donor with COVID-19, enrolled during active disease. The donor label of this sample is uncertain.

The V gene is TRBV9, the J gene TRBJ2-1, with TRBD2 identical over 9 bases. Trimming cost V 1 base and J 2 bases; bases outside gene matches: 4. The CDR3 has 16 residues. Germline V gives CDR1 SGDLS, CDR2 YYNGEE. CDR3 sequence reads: CASSVQAGGPYNEQFF. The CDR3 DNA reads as TGTGCCAGCAGCGTACAAGCGGGAGGTCCCTACAATGAGCAGTTCTTC. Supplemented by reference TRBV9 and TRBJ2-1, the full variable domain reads DSGVTQTPKHLITATGQRVTLRCSPRSGDLSVYWYQQSLDQGLQFLIQYYNGEERAKGNILERFSAQQFPDLHSELNLSSLELGDSALYFCASSVQAGGPYNEQFFGPGTRLTVL.

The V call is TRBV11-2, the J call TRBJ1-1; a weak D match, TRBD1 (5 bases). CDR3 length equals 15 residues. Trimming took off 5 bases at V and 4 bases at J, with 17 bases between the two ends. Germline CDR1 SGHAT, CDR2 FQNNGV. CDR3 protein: CASSPPVYTGTEAFF. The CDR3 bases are TGTGCCAGCAGCCCCCCGGTCTACACAGGCACTGAAGCTTTCTTT.

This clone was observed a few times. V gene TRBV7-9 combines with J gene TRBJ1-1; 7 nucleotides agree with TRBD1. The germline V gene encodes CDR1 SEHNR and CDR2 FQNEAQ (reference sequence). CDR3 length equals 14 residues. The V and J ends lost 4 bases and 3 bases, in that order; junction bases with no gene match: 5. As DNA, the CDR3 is TGTGCCAGCAGCTCGCAGGGGGGACACACTGAAGCTTTCTTT. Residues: CASSSQGGHTEAFF. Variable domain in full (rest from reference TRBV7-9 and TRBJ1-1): DTGVSQNPRHKITKRGQNVTFRCDPISEHNRLYWYRQTLGQGPEFLTYFQNEAQLEKSRLLSDRFSAERPKGSFSTLEIQRTEQGDSAMYLCASSSQGGHTEAFFGQGTRLTVV.

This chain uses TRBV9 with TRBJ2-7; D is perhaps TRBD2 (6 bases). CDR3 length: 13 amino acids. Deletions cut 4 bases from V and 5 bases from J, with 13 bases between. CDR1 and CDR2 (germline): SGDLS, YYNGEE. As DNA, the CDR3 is TGTGCCAGCAGCCCTACGGGGGTCCACGAGCAGTACTTC. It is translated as CASSPTGVHEQYF.

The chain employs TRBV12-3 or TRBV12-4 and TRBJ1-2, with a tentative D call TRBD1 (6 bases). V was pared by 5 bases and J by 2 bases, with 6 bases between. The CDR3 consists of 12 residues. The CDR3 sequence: CASSTGNYGYTF. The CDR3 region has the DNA TGTGCCAGCAGTACAGGGAACTATGGCTACACCTTC.

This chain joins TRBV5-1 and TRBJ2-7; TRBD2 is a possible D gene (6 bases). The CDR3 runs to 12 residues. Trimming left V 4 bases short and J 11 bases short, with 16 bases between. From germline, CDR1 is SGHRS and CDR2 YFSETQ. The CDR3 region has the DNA TGCGCCAGCAGCCCGGACATCCCGGGGGAGTACTTC. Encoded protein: CASSPDIPGEYF.

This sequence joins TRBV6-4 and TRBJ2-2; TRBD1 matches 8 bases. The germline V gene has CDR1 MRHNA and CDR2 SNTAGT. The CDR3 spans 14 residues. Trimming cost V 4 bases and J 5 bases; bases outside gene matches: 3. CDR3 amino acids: CASSGQGATGELFF. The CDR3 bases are TGTGCCAGCAGTGGGCAGGGGGCAACCGGGGAGCTGTTTTTT.

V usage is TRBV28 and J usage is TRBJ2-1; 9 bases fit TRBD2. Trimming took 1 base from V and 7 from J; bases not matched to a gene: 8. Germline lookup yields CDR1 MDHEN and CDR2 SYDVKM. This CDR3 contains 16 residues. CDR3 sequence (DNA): TGTGCCAGCAGTTTATTGGCTAGCGGGATAGAGAATGAGCAGTTCTTC. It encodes CASSLLASGIENEQFF.

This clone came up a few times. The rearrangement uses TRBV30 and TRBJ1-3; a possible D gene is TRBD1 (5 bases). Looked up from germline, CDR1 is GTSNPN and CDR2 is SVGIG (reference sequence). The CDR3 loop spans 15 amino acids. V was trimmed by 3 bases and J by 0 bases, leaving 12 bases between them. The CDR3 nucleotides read TGTGCCTGGAGCATGACAGTCCGCTCTGGAAACACCATATATTTT. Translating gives CAWSMTVRSGNTIYF.

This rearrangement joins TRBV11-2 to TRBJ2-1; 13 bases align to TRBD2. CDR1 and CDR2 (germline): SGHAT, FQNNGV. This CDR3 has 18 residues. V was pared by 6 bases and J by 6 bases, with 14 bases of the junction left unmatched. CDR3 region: CASRRAGTSGIIGNEQFF. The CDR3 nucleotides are TGTGCCAGCAGACGAGCCGGGACTAGCGGGATAATCGGCAATGAGCAGTTCTTC.

Here the CDR3 DNA reads TGTGCCAGCAGTTTAAGTCTAGCCGGGGATACGCAGTATTTT. Protein product: CASSLSLAGDTQYF. The V call is TRBV28, the J call TRBJ2-3, with D perhaps matching TRBD2 (5 bases). The CDR3 extends over 14 amino acids. Germline V gives CDR1 MDHEN, CDR2 SYDVKM. Trimming removed 2 bases from V and 6 bases from J, with 12 bases in between.

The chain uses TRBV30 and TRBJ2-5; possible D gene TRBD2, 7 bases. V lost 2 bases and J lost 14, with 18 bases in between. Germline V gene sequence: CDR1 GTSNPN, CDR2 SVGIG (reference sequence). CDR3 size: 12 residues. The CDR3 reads CAWSRGGGLEYF. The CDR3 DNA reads TGTGCCTGGAGTAGAGGGGGAGGGCTAGAATACTTC.

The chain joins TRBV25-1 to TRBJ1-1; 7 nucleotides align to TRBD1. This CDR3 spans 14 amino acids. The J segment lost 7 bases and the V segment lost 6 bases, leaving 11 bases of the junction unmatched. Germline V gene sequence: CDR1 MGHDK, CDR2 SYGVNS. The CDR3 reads CASREGTAEREAFF. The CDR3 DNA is TGTGCCAGCAGGGAGGGGACAGCTGAACGTGAAGCTTTCTTT. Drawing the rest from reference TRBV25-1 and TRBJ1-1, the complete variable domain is EADIYQTPRYLVIGTGKKITLECSQTMGHDKMYWYQQDPGMELHLIHYSYGVNSTEKGDLSSESTVSRIRTEHFPLTLESARPSHTSQYLCASREGTAEREAFFGQGTRLTVV.

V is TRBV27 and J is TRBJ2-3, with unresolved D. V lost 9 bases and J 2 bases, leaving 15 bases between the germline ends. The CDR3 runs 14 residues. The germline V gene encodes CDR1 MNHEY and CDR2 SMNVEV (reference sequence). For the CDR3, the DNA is TGTGCCAGTCGGTCCCTGTCGTACACAGATACGCAGTATTTT. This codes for CASRSLSYTDTQYF.

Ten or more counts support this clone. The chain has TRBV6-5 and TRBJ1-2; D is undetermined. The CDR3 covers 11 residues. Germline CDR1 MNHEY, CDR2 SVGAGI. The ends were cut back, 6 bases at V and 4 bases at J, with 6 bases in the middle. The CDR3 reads CASRFLYGYTF. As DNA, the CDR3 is TGTGCCAGCAGATTCCTCTATGGCTACACCTTC.